The text below deals with one T cell receptor (beta chain). The target antigen is unknown. The length of the CDR3 is 16 residues. Per the germline V gene, CDR1 is SGHRS and CDR2 is YFSETQ. V shed 0 bases and J 5 bases; nucleotides not matched to a gene: 5. The data originate from a study of T-cell reconstitution after alpha-beta-depleted transplantation in children. Study outcomes and limitations: Surviving recipient cells, namely T cells and thymic progenitors, were the source of high day-60 TCRbeta diversity in some patients. Newly produced T cells mostly accounted for T-cell counts and diversity one year post-transplant. Several hundred expanded graft clones reportedly were the source of alpha-beta T cells about two months after transplant.

Preparation of the TCRbeta library was carried out with unique molecular identifiers. Using its own MiXCR run on the PCR reads, TCRdb lists one record per CDR3 protein. Among a few hundred thousand distinct CDR3 sequences listed, roughly 30% were seen once. The specimen comprised PBMCs, sampled before TCRalphabeta/CD19-depleted stem cell transplant. This receptor was obtained from a boy under two years old with Wiskott-Aldrich syndrome, due to receive a stem cell transplant. The chain joins TRBV5-1 to TRBJ2-5; 12 bases match TRBD2. CDR3 region: CASSLGNGLAGETQYF. The CDR3 DNA is TGCGCCAGCAGCTTGGGAAACGGACTAGCGGGGGAGACCCAGTACTTC.